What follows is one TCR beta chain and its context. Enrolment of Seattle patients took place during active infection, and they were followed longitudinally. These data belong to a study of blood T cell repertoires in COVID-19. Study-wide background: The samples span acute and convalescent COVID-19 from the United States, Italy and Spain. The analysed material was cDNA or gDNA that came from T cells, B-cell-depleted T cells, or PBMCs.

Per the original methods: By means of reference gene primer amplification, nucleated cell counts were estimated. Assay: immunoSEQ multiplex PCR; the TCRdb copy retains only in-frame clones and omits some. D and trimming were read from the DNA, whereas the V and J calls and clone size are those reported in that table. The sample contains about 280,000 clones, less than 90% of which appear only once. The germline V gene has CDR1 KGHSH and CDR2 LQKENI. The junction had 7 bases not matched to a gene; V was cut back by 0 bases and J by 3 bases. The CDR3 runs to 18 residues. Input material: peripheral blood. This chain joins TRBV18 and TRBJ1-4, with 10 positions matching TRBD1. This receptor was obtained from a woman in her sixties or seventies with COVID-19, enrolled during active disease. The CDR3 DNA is TGTGCCAGCTCACCACCGATCGGGACAGGGGCCCCTAATGAAAAACTGTTTTTT. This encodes CASSPPIGTGAPNEKLFF.